Listed here are 3 T cell receptor beta chains from one sample, sequenced in a study of T cells after yellow fever vaccination. MiXCR, applied by TCRdb to the 5' RACE reads, yields one record per CDR3 protein. The table includes some 600,000 distinct CDR3 sequences, less than 20% detected once. The sequenced sample was PBMCs, obtained 4 to 5 days after the first yellow fever vaccination. The receptors were gathered from a man aged 18 to 30 who received the YFV17D yellow fever vaccine.

This clonotype appeared a few times. The rearrangement links TRBV4-3 to TRBJ1-1; no definite D call. This CDR3 has 13 amino acids. The germline V gene has CDR1 LGHNA and CDR2 YSLEER. The V end was cut by 4 bases, the J end by 4 bases, with 10 bases between. This chain's CDR3 is CASSPRTSTEAFF. The CDR3 DNA reads TGCGCCAGCAGCCCTCGGACGTCCACTGAAGCTTTCTTT.

This clonotype was found a few times. The chain carries TRBV5-1 and TRBJ1-1; no clear D gene. V gave up 7 bases and J gave up 0 bases, with 13 bases separating them. Looked up from germline, CDR1 is SGHRS and CDR2 is YFSETQ. This CDR3 has 14 residues. Here the CDR3 reads CASALGQLNTEAFF. Here the CDR3 DNA reads TGCGCCAGCGCGCTAGGGCAGTTGAACACTGAAGCTTTCTTT. Full variable domain (outside the CDR3, taken from reference TRBV5-1 and TRBJ1-1): KAGVTQTPRYLIKTRGQQVTLSCSPISGHRSVSWYQQTPGQGLQFLFEYFSETQRNKGNFPGRFSGRQFSNSRSEMNVSTLELGDSALYLCASALGQLNTEAFFGQGTRLTVV.

This chain connects TRBV5-1 to TRBJ2-7; TRBD2 agrees at 7 bases. CDR3 length equals 14 residues. Germline assignment: CDR1 SGHRS and CDR2 YFSETQ. Unmatched junction bases numbered 9, after V lost 2 bases and J lost 7 bases. The CDR3 DNA is TGCGCCAGCAGCTTAGGAGCGGGGCTTGGGGAGCAGTACGTC. It specifies CASSLGAGLGEQYV.